Given below is one TCR beta chain in context. TCRdb's table, derived via immunoSEQ multiplex PCR, lists solely in-frame clones and lacks some. The sample has about 150,000 clones; 93% are singletons. V shed 3 bases, J shed 6 bases, and the junction held 2 bases outside the gene matches. The CDR3 contains 14 residues. CDR1 is SGHDT and CDR2 is YYEEEE in the germline V gene. This entry is derived from a study of control samples from healthy donors and cancer patients. This chain connects TRBV5-6 to TRBJ2-3; 12 bases align to TRBD2. This clonotype was sampled from a man between 18 and 35 years old in good health. Sequenced sample: blood. The CDR3 loop reads CASSWTSGTDTQYF. The CDR3 DNA sequence: TGTGCCAGCAGCTGGACTAGCGGGACGGATACGCAGTATTTT.